These T cell receptor beta chains were read from a single sample in a study of blood T cells in healthy people across ages. TCRdb re-analysed the 5' RACE reads in MiXCR, keeping a single row per CDR3 protein. The data contain over 600,000 distinct CDR3 sequences, 35% to 60% of them seen just once; the ten biggest clones take up 15% to 20%. Material for sequencing was blood. Every receptor here comes from a man aged 80 or over in good health. Both conserved end residues are part of each CDR3. D genes are given only for firm matches. Expanded clones get a size class; other rows say once, few or many, or leave the size out.

clone size: .
D gene: TRBD1
J gene: TRBJ2-1
V gene: TRBV5-1
CDR3 DNA: TGTGCCAGCAGCTCTGGGACAGGACCGCTGGAGGAGCAGTTCTTC
CDR3 protein: CASSSGTGPLEEQFF

clone size: once
D gene: .
J gene: TRBJ2-7
V gene: TRBV10-1
CDR3 DNA: TGCGCCAGCATCGGGTCGATCCGGACAGAGAACTACGAGCAGTACTTC
CDR3 protein: CASIGSIRTENYEQYF

clone size: .
D gene: TRBD1
J gene: TRBJ2-7
V gene: TRBV28
CDR3 DNA: TGTGCCAGCAGTTTATTAGACAGGGTACTTGGCGAGCAGTACTTC
CDR3 protein: CASSLLDRVLGEQYF

clone size: few
D gene: TRBD2
J gene: TRBJ2-5
V gene: TRBV20-1
CDR3 DNA: TGCAGTGCTAGACCCCCTAGCGGGCAAGAGACCCAGTACTTC
CDR3 protein: CSARPPSGQETQYF

clone size: .
D gene: .
J gene: TRBJ1-6
V gene: TRBV7-3
CDR3 DNA: TGTGCCAGCAGCTTAAAGGGGAATAATTCACCCCTCCACTTT
CDR3 protein: CASSLKGNNSPLHF

clone size: .
D gene: .
J gene: TRBJ2-4
V gene: TRBV2
CDR3 DNA: TGTGCCAGCAGTGAACGCAGGTCTCCCAACATTCAGTACTTC
CDR3 protein: CASSERRSPNIQYF

clone size: .
D gene: TRBD2
J gene: TRBJ2-1
V gene: TRBV7-8
CDR3 DNA: TGTGCCAGCAGCTTTAGGACTAGCGGGAATTACAATGAGCAGTTCTTC
CDR3 protein: CASSFRTSGNYNEQFF

clone size: .
D gene: .
J gene: TRBJ2-3
V gene: TRBV12-3/TRBV12-4
CDR3 DNA: TGTGCCAGCAGTCCTGAGAGGGCGCGGGTAGATACGCAGTATTTT
CDR3 protein: CASSPERARVDTQYF

clone size: .
D gene: TRBD2
J gene: TRBJ2-2
V gene: TRBV29-1
CDR3 DNA: TGCAGCGTTAACCAGGGAGGGACCGGGGAGCTGTTTTTT
CDR3 protein: CSVNQGGTGELFF

clone size: .
D gene: .
J gene: TRBJ2-5
V gene: TRBV29-1
CDR3 DNA: TGCAGCGGCCGTCCATCCCAAGAGACCCAGTACTTC
CDR3 protein: CSGRPSQETQYF

clone size: few
D gene: .
J gene: TRBJ2-5
V gene: TRBV7-2
CDR3 DNA: TGTGCCAGCAGCTTAGTGGCGATCGGAGGAGTTTCGGAGACCCAGTACTTC
CDR3 protein: CASSLVAIGGVSETQYF

clone size: .
D gene: .
J gene: TRBJ2-1
V gene: TRBV27
CDR3 DNA: TGTGCCAGCAGTGGGGGGACTCCCGGCTGGAACAATGAGCAGTTCTTC
CDR3 protein: CASSGGTPGWNNEQFF

clone size: .
D gene: TRBD1
J gene: TRBJ2-1
V gene: TRBV7-2
CDR3 DNA: TGTGCCAGCAGCTTAGTTCTAGGGGGCAGCCACAATGAGCAGTTCTTC
CDR3 protein: CASSLVLGGSHNEQFF

clone size: once
D gene: TRBD2
J gene: TRBJ2-1
V gene: TRBV29-1
CDR3 DNA: TGCAGCGTTCGGTCCCGGGCTAGCGGGAGCAATGAGCAGTTCTTC
CDR3 protein: CSVRSRASGSNEQFF

clone size: once
D gene: .
J gene: TRBJ1-3
V gene: TRBV4-2
CDR3 DNA: TGTGCCAGCAGCCAAGATATGTCCAGGGGAAACACCATATATTTT
CDR3 protein: CASSQDMSRGNTIYF

clone size: .
D gene: TRBD2
J gene: TRBJ2-2
V gene: TRBV12-3/TRBV12-4
CDR3 DNA: TGTGCCAGCAGTTTCAGAGCGGGAAGTTCCGGGGAGCTGTTTTTT
CDR3 protein: CASSFRAGSSGELFF

clone size: .
D gene: .
J gene: TRBJ2-1
V gene: TRBV27
CDR3 DNA: TGTGCCAGCATGATCCCCTACAATGAGCAGTTCTTC
CDR3 protein: CASMIPYNEQFF

clone size: .
D gene: .
J gene: TRBJ1-4
V gene: TRBV28
CDR3 DNA: TGTACCAGCAGTTTATCGGGCAGGGGTAATGAAAAACTGTTTTTT
CDR3 protein: CTSSLSGRGNEKLFF

clone size: .
D gene: .
J gene: TRBJ2-1
V gene: TRBV7-2
CDR3 DNA: TGTGCCAGCAGCTCTGTGGGAGCCCCGTACAATGAGCAGTTCTTC
CDR3 protein: CASSSVGAPYNEQFF

clone size: few
D gene: TRBD2
J gene: TRBJ2-1
V gene: TRBV20-1
CDR3 DNA: TGCAGTGCTAGGGCGAAACTAGCGGGAGGCAATGAGCAGTTCTTC
CDR3 protein: CSARAKLAGGNEQFF

clone size: few
D gene: TRBD2
J gene: TRBJ2-1
V gene: TRBV24-1
CDR3 DNA: TGTGCCACCAGTCCAAGCGGGAGGGCCGTCTACAATGAGCAGTTCTTC
CDR3 protein: CATSPSGRAVYNEQFF

clone size: .
D gene: .
J gene: TRBJ2-5
V gene: TRBV12-3/TRBV12-4
CDR3 DNA: TGTGCCAGCAGTTTGCTGAGAAAGACCTCCCAAGAGACCCAGTACTTC
CDR3 protein: CASSLLRKTSQETQYF

clone size: .
D gene: TRBD1
J gene: TRBJ1-6
V gene: TRBV10-3
CDR3 DNA: TGTGCCATCAGTGAGTCCAGGGGGAATTCACCCCTCCACTTT
CDR3 protein: CAISESRGNSPLHF

clone size: few
D gene: .
J gene: TRBJ2-1
V gene: TRBV27
CDR3 DNA: TGTGCCAGCAGTTCACAGGGTCGTGAGCAGTTCTTC
CDR3 protein: CASSSQGREQFF

clone size: .
D gene: TRBD1
J gene: TRBJ1-4
V gene: TRBV20-1
CDR3 DNA: TGCAGTGCTAGGGAGGGACAGGGACAGCAAAAACTGTTTTTT
CDR3 protein: CSAREGQGQQKLFF

clone size: .
D gene: TRBD2
J gene: TRBJ2-5
V gene: TRBV7-2
CDR3 DNA: TGTGCCAGCAGCCCCCGGACTAGCGGGAGGATGGAGACCCAGTACTTC
CDR3 protein: CASSPRTSGRMETQYF